These 29 T cell receptor beta chains were sequenced from one sample in a study of response to subunit inactivated influenza vaccine. TCRdb re-analysed the RT-PCR reads in MiXCR, keeping a single row per CDR3 protein. The table lists some 540,000 distinct CDR3 sequences, 20% to 25% of them singletons, with 2.8% in the top ten. These data are also associated with another study on T cells expressing NK-cell markers. That report adds: Libraries used 5'RACE template switching adding universal primer site and UMIs.

This specimen consisted of CD4+ T cells sorted from PBMCs, obtained about 11 days after vaccination. The receptors were gathered from a man aged 50-59 years who received an inactivated influenza vaccine.

The V and J genes are TRBV20-1 and TRBJ2-1; D is undetermined. The V and J ends lost 3 bases and 4 bases respectively, with 16 bases between them. The CDR3 is 15 amino acids. CDR1 and CDR2 (germline): DFQATT, SNEGSKA (reference sequence). The CDR3 region has the DNA TGCAGTGCTAGCCCCCTACAGATTCTTTACAATGAGCAGTTCTTC. It specifies CSASPLQILYNEQFF.

This clonotype was seen more than once but under ten times. V gene TRBV10-3 combines with J gene TRBJ2-5, with no clear D. The CDR3 covers 14 residues. The germline V gene encodes CDR1 ENHRY and CDR2 SYGVKD. Between the trimmed V and J ends, which lost 0 bases and 1 base, there was a span of 6 bases. The chain's CDR3 is CAISESTPQETQYF. The CDR3 DNA reads as TGTGCCATCAGTGAGTCGACACCCCAAGAGACCCAGTACTTC.

The chain couples TRBV20-1 to TRBJ2-3, with D possibly called TRBD1 or TRBD2 (5 bases each). CDR3 length equals 13 residues. Trimming shortened V by 3 bases and J by 9 bases, and 16 bases separated the two germline ends. Germline V gene sequence: CDR1 DFQATT, CDR2 SNEGSKA (reference sequence). The CDR3 bases are TGCAGTGCTAGCCCCCCTGGGACGAACACGCAGTATTTT. Residues: CSASPPGTNTQYF.

CDR3 protein: CASSLLMVWLAGENEQFF. For the CDR3, the DNA is TGCGCCAGCAGCCTATTGATGGTTTGGCTAGCGGGCGAAAATGAGCAGTTCTTC. This chain links TRBV4-1 with TRBJ2-1; 8 bases match TRBD2. Per the germline V gene, CDR1 is MGHRA and CDR2 is YSYEKL. The CDR3 loop spans 18 amino acids. With V trimmed by 4 bases and J by 7 bases, 18 bases remained unmatched.

This clonotype has only one observation. The chain is built from TRBV4-3 and TRBJ2-7; possible D gene TRBD2, 5 bases. Deletions cut 0 bases from V and 6 bases from J, with 15 bases between. The germline V gene has CDR1 LGHNA and CDR2 YSLEER. This CDR3 contains 15 residues. As DNA, the CDR3 is TGCGCCAGCAGCCAAGATTATCTGGCAGGAGGCGAGCAGTACTTC. This codes for CASSQDYLAGGEQYF.

The CDR3 loop reads CAGYMGDTGELFF. DNA of the CDR3: TGTGCCGGCTACATGGGCGACACCGGGGAGCTGTTTTTT. This chain links TRBV6-6 with TRBJ2-2; D gene uncertain. V was pared by 11 bases and J by 3 bases, with 13 bases between. The CDR3 totals 13 residues. Germline V CDR1 and CDR2: MNHNY, SVGAGI (reference sequence).

The V and J genes are TRBV14 and TRBJ2-2; D could derive from TRBD1 or TRBD2 (6 bases each). Germline lookup yields CDR1 SGHDN and CDR2 FVKESK. Trimming stripped 5 bases from V and 4 bases from J, with 11 bases between. This CDR3 is built from 14 residues. CDR3 DNA sequence: TGTGCCAGCAGCAAGGGGGGTAGCACCGGGGAGCTGTTTTTT. Its protein product is CASSKGGSTGELFF.

This clonotype was picked up many times. The chain uses TRBV7-9 and TRBJ2-5; 11 nucleotides agree with TRBD2. The trim removed 5 bases at V and 2 bases at J, leaving 1 base unmatched. The germline gives CDR1 SEHNR, CDR2 FQNEAQ (reference sequence). The CDR3 totals 14 residues. CDR3 sequence (DNA): TGTGCCAGCAGCAGACTAGCGGGACAAGAGACCCAGTACTTC. Protein: CASSRLAGQETQYF.

This clonotype occurred many times. The chain links TRBV12-3 or TRBV12-4 to TRBJ2-5; 8 bases line up with TRBD1. V shed 3 bases, J shed 3 bases, and the junction held 12 bases outside the gene matches. The CDR3 sequence is 17 residues long. The CDR3 protein is CASSFRQGAIVEETQYF. CDR3 nucleotide sequence: TGTGCCAGCAGTTTTAGGCAGGGGGCGATTGTAGAAGAGACCCAGTACTTC.

The chain uses TRBV6-1 and TRBJ1-1; TRBD1 might be the D (5 bases). CDR3 length equals 15 residues. Trimming stripped 5 bases from V and 4 bases from J, with 17 bases between. Germline V gene lookup returns CDR1 MNHNS and CDR2 SASEGT. The DNA for the CDR3 is TGTGCCAGCAGTCCCCTGGGATCCGGGGGCACTGAAGCTTTCTTT. The encoded protein is CASSPLGSGGTEAFF.

The table lists this clonotype with many counts. The rearrangement links TRBV11-2 to TRBJ2-1, with TRBD1 matching over 10 bases. The CDR3 length is 15 residues. Germline-derived CDR1 and CDR2 are SGHAT and FQNNGV. Germline trimming cut 4 bases from V and 7 bases from J; bases unmatched to any gene: 7. The chain's CDR3 is CASSSTGTGVNEQFF. In DNA form, the CDR3 reads TGTGCCAGCAGCTCGACCGGGACAGGGGTGAATGAGCAGTTCTTC.

In its sample, this clonotype was seen a few times. The chain joins TRBV12-3 or TRBV12-4 to TRBJ1-5; D ambiguous. The CDR3 sequence is 14 residues long. V lost 4 bases and J lost 2, with 9 bases in between. Written as DNA, the CDR3 is TGTGCCAGCAGTTCGACGGGCGGCAATCAGCCCCAGCATTTT. It is translated as CASSSTGGNQPQHF.

V usage is TRBV27 and J usage is TRBJ1-1; 8 bases are a match to TRBD1. The CDR3 totals 13 residues. J gave up 6 bases and V 8 bases, and 8 bases lay outside the gene matches. Germline CDR1 and CDR2: MNHEY and SMNVEV (reference sequence). CDR3 region: CASHGQGFSEAFF. The CDR3 DNA reads TGTGCCAGCCACGGACAGGGTTTTTCTGAAGCTTTCTTT.

This clonotype turned up a few times. The J gene is TRBJ1-2, the V gene TRBV7-9; no clear D gene. The germline V gene encodes CDR1 SEHNR and CDR2 FQNEAQ (reference sequence). Trimming took off 3 bases at V and 7 bases at J, with 12 bases between the two ends. The CDR3 has 13 amino acids. CDR3 nucleotide sequence: TGTGCCAGCAGCTTTGAGGGAAGAGGTGGCTACACCTTC. The encoded protein is CASSFEGRGGYTF.

This chain uses TRBV4-1 with TRBJ2-3; TRBD2 aligns across 7 bases. The CDR3 has 14 residues. Germline V gives CDR1 MGHRA, CDR2 YSYEKL. Unmatched junction bases numbered 8, after V lost 5 bases and J lost 6 bases. The CDR3 loop reads CASSVAGRADTQYF. CDR3 in DNA: TGCGCCAGCAGCGTAGCGGGCCGGGCGGATACGCAGTATTTT.

A few counts support this clonotype. V and J are TRBV28 and TRBJ1-5; 9 bases fit TRBD1. This CDR3 is built from 17 residues. The germline V gene encodes CDR1 MDHEN and CDR2 SYDVKM. Trimming cost V 3 bases and J 5 bases; bases outside gene matches: 11. The CDR3 DNA follows: TGTGCCAGCAGTTTCAAGACAGGGGGAACGTTCGATCAGCCCCAGCATTTT. This codes for CASSFKTGGTFDQPQHF.

J is TRBJ2-1 and V is TRBV7-8; 10 bases are shared with TRBD1. The CDR3 has 16 amino acids. In germline, CDR1 is SGHVS, CDR2 FQNEAQ. Trimming cost V 4 bases and J 6 bases; bases outside gene matches: 9. The CDR3 DNA reads as TGTGCCAGCAGCTGGGGACAGGGGCTGGTTGGCAATGAGCAGTTCTTC. This sequence encodes CASSWGQGLVGNEQFF.

This clonotype was counted a few times. V and J are TRBV29-1 and TRBJ2-5; possible D gene TRBD2, 6 bases. The CDR3 sequence is 13 residues long. Trimming shortened V by 0 bases and J by 7 bases, and 12 bases separated the two germline ends. CDR1 is SQVTM and CDR2 is ANQGSEA in the germline V gene. In DNA form, the CDR3 reads TGCAGCGTTGAAGAAGCGGGCCGGGGGACCCAGTACTTC. This encodes CSVEEAGRGTQYF.

The rearrangement joins TRBV10-3 to TRBJ2-1; 12 bases agree with TRBD2. Germline V gene sequence: CDR1 ENHRY, CDR2 SYGVKD. There are 16 residues in the CDR3. With 2 bases clipped from V and 4 bases from J, the junction kept 3 bases outside the gene matches. In DNA form, the CDR3 reads TGTGCCATCAGTGAGCGGACTAGCGGGACGTACAATGAGCAGTTCTTC. Residues: CAISERTSGTYNEQFF.

V gene TRBV15 combines with J gene TRBJ2-7; tentatively, D is TRBD2 (6 bases). The CDR3 totals 13 residues. Germline V CDR1 and CDR2: LNHNV, YYDKDF (reference sequence). The germline V and J ends were trimmed by 4 bases and 6 bases, with 13 bases remaining between them. The CDR3 DNA reads TGTGCCACCAGCACTCCGGGGGTCATCGAGCAGTACTTC. It translates to CATSTPGVIEQYF.

This clonotype has a handful of counts. This rearrangement joins TRBV7-9 to TRBJ1-6, with D hard to call. V shed 1 base and J shed 9 bases, with 13 bases lying between them. The germline CDR1 and CDR2 sequences are SEHNR and FQNEAQ (reference sequence). CDR3 length equals 15 residues. In DNA form, the CDR3 reads TGTGCCAGCAGCTTAGACGGTTCTTCTTCTTCACCCCTCCACTTT. This translates into CASSLDGSSSSPLHF.

The gene calls are TRBV4-3 and TRBJ2-3; D may be TRBD2 (6 bases). The CDR3 consists of 16 residues. Germline values: CDR1 LGHNA, CDR2 YSLEER. Deletions cut 4 bases from V and 0 bases from J, with 14 bases between. The CDR3 coding sequence is TGCGCCAGCAGCCTAGCGGAAGGGAGTAGCACAGATACGCAGTATTTT. Translation: CASSLAEGSSTDTQYF.

This clonotype was picked up a small number of times. This chain links TRBV5-1 with TRBJ1-2, with 9 nucleotides matching TRBD1. CDR3 length equals 14 residues. V trimming: 4 bases; J trimming: 5 bases; junction bases outside the gene matches: 6. Germline V gene lookup returns CDR1 SGHRS and CDR2 YFSETQ. CDR3 loop: CASSPAGTGYGYTF. CDR3 coding DNA: TGCGCCAGCAGCCCCGCCGGGACAGGGTATGGCTACACCTTC.

CDR3 amino acids: CAIRMNRGTEAFF. CDR3 nucleotide sequence: TGTGCCATCAGGATGAACAGGGGAACTGAAGCTTTCTTT. This rearrangement joins TRBV10-3 to TRBJ1-1; 7 bases fit TRBD1. Germline CDR1 reads ENHRY; CDR2 reads SYGVKD. The junction had 6 bases not matched to a gene; V was cut back by 6 bases and J by 5 bases. The CDR3 is 13 amino acids.

This clonotype has just a few counts. V and J are TRBV20-1 and TRBJ2-1, with D possibly being TRBD2 (6 bases). Germline CDR1 reads DFQATT; CDR2 reads SNEGSKA (reference sequence). Trimming removed 0 bases from V and 5 bases from J, with 14 bases in between. CDR3 length: 15 amino acids. CDR3 region: CSARDGASANNEQFF. The CDR3 coding sequence is TGCAGTGCTAGAGATGGGGCTAGCGCCAACAATGAGCAGTTCTTC.

J is TRBJ1-1 and V is TRBV7-8; a possible D gene is TRBD1 (6 bases). CDR1 is SGHVS, CDR2 FQNEAQ, per germline. CDR3 length: 15 residues. The V end lost 5 bases, the J end lost 1 base, and 14 bases lay between the germline ends. The DNA of the CDR3 is TGTGCCAGCAGCCCCCGCAGGGGAGGGAACACTGAAGCTTTCTTT. Protein product: CASSPRRGGNTEAFF.

The sample holds many counts of this clonotype. The chain couples TRBV7-2 to TRBJ2-2; 11 bases agree with TRBD2. CDR3 length: 16 residues. Germline V CDR1 and CDR2: SGHTA, FQGNSA. With V trimmed by 2 bases and J by 6 bases, 5 bases remained unmatched. The DNA for the CDR3 is TGTGCCAGCAGCTTAATGCTAGCGGGAGGACCCGGGGAGCTGTTTTTT. Its translation is CASSLMLAGGPGELFF. The variable domain in full, completed from reference TRBV7-2 and TRBJ2-2, reads GAGVSQSPSNKVTEKGKDVELRCDPISGHTALYWYRQSLGQGLEFLIYFQGNSAPDKSGLPSDRFSAERTGGSVSTLTIQRTQQEDSAVYLCASSLMLAGGPGELFFGEGSRLTVL.

V gene TRBV20-1 combines with J gene TRBJ2-5, with D uncertain. Germline values: CDR1 DFQATT, CDR2 SNEGSKA (reference sequence). The V end lost 3 bases, the J end lost 4 bases, and 12 bases lay between the germline ends. The CDR3 consists of 13 residues. DNA of the CDR3: TGCAGTGCTAGCGTTAGGGTCCGAGAGACCCAGTACTTC. Its translation is CSASVRVRETQYF.

The sample holds a few counts of this clonotype. The CDR3 region is CASSFTSGVSDTQYF. For the CDR3, the DNA is TGTGCCAGCAGTTTTACTAGCGGGGTCTCAGATACGCAGTATTTT. The rearrangement uses TRBV28 and TRBJ2-3, with 10 bases aligning to TRBD2. Germline V CDR1 and CDR2: MDHEN, SYDVKM. The CDR3 spans 15 residues. V was pared by 3 bases and J by 4 bases, with 4 bases of the junction left unmatched.